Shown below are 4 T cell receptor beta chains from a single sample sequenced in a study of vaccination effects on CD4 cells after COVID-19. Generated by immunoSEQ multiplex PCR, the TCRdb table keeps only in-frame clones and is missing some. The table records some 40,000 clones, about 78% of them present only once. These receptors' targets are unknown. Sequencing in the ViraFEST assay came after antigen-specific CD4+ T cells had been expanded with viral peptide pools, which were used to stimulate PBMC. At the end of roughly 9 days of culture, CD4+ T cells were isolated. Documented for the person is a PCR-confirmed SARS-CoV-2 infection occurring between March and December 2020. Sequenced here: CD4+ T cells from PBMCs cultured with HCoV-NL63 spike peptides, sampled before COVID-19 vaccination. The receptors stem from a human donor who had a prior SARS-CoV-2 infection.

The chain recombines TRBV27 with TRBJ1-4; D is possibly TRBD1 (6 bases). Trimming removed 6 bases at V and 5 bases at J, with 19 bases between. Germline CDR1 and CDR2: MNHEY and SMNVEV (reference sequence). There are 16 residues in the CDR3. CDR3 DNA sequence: TGTGCCAGCAGACTCCTCGGGAGGACAGCAAATGAAAAACTGTTTTTT. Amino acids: CASRLLGRTANEKLFF. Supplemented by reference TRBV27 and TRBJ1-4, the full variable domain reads EAQVTQNPRYLITVTGKKLTVTCSQNMNHEYMSWYRQDPGLGLRQIYYSMNVEVTDKGDVPEGYKVSRKEKRNFPLILESPSPNQTSLYFCASRLLGRTANEKLFFGSGTQLSVL.

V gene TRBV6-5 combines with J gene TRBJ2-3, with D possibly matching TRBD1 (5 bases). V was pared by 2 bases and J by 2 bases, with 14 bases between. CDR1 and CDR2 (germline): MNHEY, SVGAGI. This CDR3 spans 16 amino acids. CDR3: CASSYNSREFTDTQYF. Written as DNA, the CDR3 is TGTGCCAGCAGTTACAATTCCAGGGAATTCACAGATACGCAGTATTTT.

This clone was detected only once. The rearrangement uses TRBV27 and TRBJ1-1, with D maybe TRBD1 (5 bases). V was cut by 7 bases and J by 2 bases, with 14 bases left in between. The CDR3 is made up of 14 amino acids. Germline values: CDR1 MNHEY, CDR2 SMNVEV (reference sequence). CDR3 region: CASMKGHPNTEAFF. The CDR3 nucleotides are TGTGCCAGCATGAAAGGACACCCTAACACTGAAGCTTTCTTT.

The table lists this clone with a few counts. Written as DNA, the CDR3 is TGTGCCAGCAGCTTAGGGCAAGTGGGATTTAGGGCTTTCTTT. Its translation is CASSLGQVGFRAFF. The chain employs TRBV7-9 and TRBJ1-1; D remains unclear. V lost 1 base and J 11 bases, leaving 17 bases between the germline ends. CDR3 size: 14 residues. Germline V gene lookup returns CDR1 SEHNR and CDR2 FQNEAQ (reference sequence).